One sample yielded the 10 T cell receptor beta chains listed below, sequenced in a study of blood T cell repertoires in COVID-19. Profiling relied on immunoSEQ multiplex PCR, and the TCRdb table lists in-frame clones only, not all of them. The sample shows roughly 92,000 clones, approximately 86% of them seen only once. The sample consisted of peripheral blood. These receptors were collected from a man in his forties or fifties with acute or convalescent COVID-19.

V usage is TRBV28 and J usage is TRBJ1-1; no reliable D call. This CDR3 spans 14 amino acids. Germline-derived CDR1 and CDR2 are MDHEN and SYDVKM. The germline V and J ends were trimmed by 3 bases and 6 bases, with 14 bases remaining between them. The CDR3 DNA reads as TGTGCCAGCAGTTTGGGAGGGAGCGTTTCTGAAGCTTTCTTT. Encoded protein: CASSLGGSVSEAFF.

The chain uses TRBV2 and TRBJ1-1; D gene unclear. Germline CDR1 SNHLY, CDR2 FYNNEI. Trimming removed 4 bases from V and 7 bases from J, with 16 bases in between. The CDR3 is 14 residues long. The CDR3: CASSVLGRGGEAFF. The CDR3 region has the DNA TGTGCCAGCAGTGTTCTCGGACGCGGAGGTGAAGCTTTCTTT.

A remark on this clone: At one of its ends the junction is not consistent with the germline gene, which may arise from a read error. This chain connects TRBV19 to TRBJ2-7, with TRBD1 matching 7 bases. The CDR3 is 14 residues long. The V gene's germline CDR1 is LNHDA and CDR2 SQIVND (reference sequence). The CDR3 bases are TGTGCCAGTAGCCCTCGGACAGGCTCCGACGAGCAGTACTTC. Its translation is CASSPRTGSDEQYF.

The genes are TRBV18 and TRBJ2-2; no clear D gene. The CDR3 spans 13 residues. Germline CDR1 is KGHSH and CDR2 is LQKENI. Trimming shortened V by 3 bases and J by 5 bases, and 7 bases separated the two germline ends. CDR3 DNA sequence: TGTGCCAGCTCACCCCGGGTAACCGGGGAGCTGTTTTTT. It is translated as CASSPRVTGELFF.

V usage is TRBV6-5 and J usage is TRBJ1-1; a weak D match, TRBD1 (5 bases). This CDR3 has 13 amino acids. Trimming removed 7 bases at V and 1 base at J, with 10 bases between. Looked up from germline, CDR1 is MNHEY and CDR2 is SVGAGI. The CDR3 spells CASKGNWNTEAFF. CDR3 coding DNA: TGTGCCAGCAAGGGGAACTGGAACACTGAAGCTTTCTTT.

The chain joins TRBV21-1 to TRBJ1-5; the D segment call TRBD1 is taken from the table without a DNA check. TRBV21-1 is listed as a pseudogene. The CDR3 spans 19 residues. The CDR3 reads CASSKGGGDREDFNQPQHF. In DNA, the CDR3 is TGTGCCAGCAGCAAAGGTGGGGGTGACAGGGAAGATTTCAATCAGCCCCAGCATTTT.

This chain uses TRBV19 with TRBJ1-1; D is ambiguous. Deletions cut 6 bases from V and 2 bases from J, with 10 bases between. This CDR3 spans 13 amino acids. Germline V lookup: CDR1 LNHDA, CDR2 SQIVND (reference sequence). This chain's CDR3 is CASSEILNTEAFF. As DNA, the CDR3 is TGTGCCAGTAGCGAAATACTCAACACTGAAGCTTTCTTT.

The chain recombines TRBV28 with TRBJ2-2, with a weak D call TRBD2 (6 bases). CDR1 and CDR2 from the germline V gene are MDHEN and SYDVKM. The CDR3 is 13 amino acids. Trimming removed 7 bases from V and 2 bases from J, with 8 bases in between. The CDR3 region is CASTGVNTGELFF. CDR3 sequence (DNA): TGTGCCAGCACGGGAGTAAACACCGGGGAGCTGTTTTTT.

The chain links TRBV7-2 to TRBJ1-2; D gene ambiguous. V lost 1 base to trimming and J lost 11 bases, with 8 bases between them. Germline V gives CDR1 SGHTA, CDR2 FQGNSA. The CDR3 is 11 amino acids. CDR3 residues: CASSLGAGYTF. The CDR3 DNA reads TGTGCCAGCAGCTTAGGAGCCGGTTACACCTTC.

This sequence joins TRBV6-6 and TRBJ1-1; D might be TRBD1 (5 bases). The V gene's germline CDR1 is MNHNY and CDR2 SVGAGI (reference sequence). Trimming removed 6 bases at V and 5 bases at J, with 16 bases between. CDR3 length: 14 residues. The chain's CDR3 is CASRITGGGTEAFF. The CDR3 DNA is TGTGCCAGCAGAATTACGGGGGGAGGGACTGAAGCTTTCTTT.